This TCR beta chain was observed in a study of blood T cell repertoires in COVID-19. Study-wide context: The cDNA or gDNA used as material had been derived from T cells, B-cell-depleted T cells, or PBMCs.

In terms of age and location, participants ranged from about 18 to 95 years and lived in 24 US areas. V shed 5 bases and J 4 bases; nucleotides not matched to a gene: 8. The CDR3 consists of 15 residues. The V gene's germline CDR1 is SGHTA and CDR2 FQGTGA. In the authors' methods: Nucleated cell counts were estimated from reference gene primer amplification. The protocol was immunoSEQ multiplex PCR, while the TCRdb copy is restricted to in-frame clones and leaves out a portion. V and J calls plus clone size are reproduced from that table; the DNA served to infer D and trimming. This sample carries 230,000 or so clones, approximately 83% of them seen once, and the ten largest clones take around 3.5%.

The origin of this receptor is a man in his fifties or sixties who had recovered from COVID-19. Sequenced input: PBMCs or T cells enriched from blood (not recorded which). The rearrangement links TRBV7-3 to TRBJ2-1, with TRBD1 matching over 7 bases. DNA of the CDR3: TGTGCCAGCAGCCAGGGACAGCGAGAGTACAATGAGCAGTTCTTC. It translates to CASSQGQREYNEQFF.